The clone carrying this T cell receptor (beta chain) showed up just a few times. Its matching antigen is unknown. The data were taken from a study of ipilimumab plus nivolumab after autologous stem cell transplantation. Study findings and constraints: Per the authors, repertoire, Treg and microbiota data justify further study.

The CDR3 is 13 residues long. Germline V lookup: CDR1 MRHNA, CDR2 SNTAGT. Trimming took off 3 bases at V and 9 bases at J, with 12 bases between the two ends. Sequenced by immunoSEQ multiplex PCR; TCRdb stores in-frame clones only, minus some. The table includes some 87,000 clones, more than 80% detected once. Starting 14 to 28 days after autologous transplant, ipilimumab 1 mg/kg was given. Through week 26, nivolumab 3 mg/kg IV was given weeks 1, 4, 7, 10, then biweekly. V usage is TRBV6-4 and J usage is TRBJ1-5; D gene unclear. This clonotype was obtained from a male donor with diffuse large B-cell lymphoma. Sequences were derived from PBMCs, sampled in a trial of ipilimumab plus nivolumab as post-transplant consolidation. CDR3 in DNA: TGTGCCAGCAGTGAAAGTCACCTCGCGCCCCAGCATTTT. Its translation is CASSESHLAPQHF.